This record concerns one T cell receptor beta chain sequence. Its matching antigen is unknown. The data originate from a study of T cell repertoires in cytomegalovirus infection. Study at large: It can be stated that public TCR beta signatures indicated CMV infection as well as a matching HLA type. Study-wide results and caveats: Using cumulative public TCR beta family frequency, the authors identified those who carried CMV together with the relevant HLA. CMV-specific HLA-C-restricted TCR beta clonotypes dominated the ex vivo response.

TCRdb itself ran the reads through MiXCR, one entry per CDR3 protein. The profile covers more than 650,000 distinct CDR3 sequences, with 35% appearing a single time and more than 2.5% taken by the ten largest. The germline V gene encodes CDR1 KGHDR and CDR2 SFDVKD. The V and J ends lost 5 bases and 0 bases respectively, with 13 bases between them. CDR3 length: 16 residues. Sequencing was carried out using PBMCs. The chain recombines TRBV24-1 with TRBJ1-5; tentative D call: TRBD1 (5 bases). This TCR was sampled from a human donor in good health (CMV status not recorded). Some clones in this sample may be carry-over from other donors' samples. CDR3 sequence reads: CATSASGTDSNQPQHF. The CDR3 bases are TGTGCCACCAGTGCTTCTGGGACGGATAGCAATCAGCCCCAGCATTTT.